The next 17 T cell receptor beta chains were all read from a single sample in a study of memory CD4+ T cells and cytomegalovirus serostatus. Libraries were prepared by immunoSEQ multiplex PCR; TCRdb keeps only in-frame clonotypes and omits some of them. The table lists under 75,000 clones, less than 85% of them singletons, with around 0.58% in the top ten. Single viable CD3+CD4+CD8-CD45RO+ cells were sorted as the memory CD4+ T cells. The sample consisted of memory CD4+ T cells from blood. The receptors here all came from an adult in good health and CMV-seronegative. Some clones in this sample may be carry-over from other donors' samples.

This clone showed up just once. The chain employs TRBV29-1 and TRBJ1-4; TRBD1 agrees at 8 bases. The CDR3 is made up of 15 amino acids. Looked up from germline, CDR1 is SQVTM and CDR2 is ANQGSEA. With 6 bases clipped from V and 4 bases from J, the junction kept 10 bases outside the gene matches. CDR3: CSVSPGGSGNEKLFF. CDR3 nucleotides: TGCAGCGTCTCACCAGGGGGCTCTGGTAATGAAAAACTGTTTTTT.

This chain joins TRBV7-3 and TRBJ2-1, with TRBD2 matching over 10 bases. The CDR3 extends over 16 amino acids. Germline CDR1 SGHTA, CDR2 FQGTGA. Trimming at V came to 1 base and at J to 5 bases, leaving 5 bases not matched to a gene. The CDR3 bases are TGTGCCAGCAGCTTAAGGGGACTAGCGACCAACAATGAGCAGTTCTTC. It yields the protein CASSLRGLATNNEQFF.

The chain is built from TRBV6-5 and TRBJ1-3; no clear D. Germline V gene sequence: CDR1 MNHEY, CDR2 SVGAGI. V was cut by 6 bases and J by 0 bases, with 6 bases left in between. The CDR3 sequence is 13 residues long. The CDR3 here is CASREHSGNTIYF. CDR3 bases: TGTGCCAGCAGGGAGCACTCTGGAAACACCATATATTTT.

This clone was seen more than once but under ten times. This chain connects TRBV30 to TRBJ1-2, with D uncertain. CDR1 is GTSNPN and CDR2 is SVGIG in the germline V gene (reference sequence). Trimming removed 1 base at V and 4 bases at J, with 10 bases between. The CDR3 sequence is 13 residues long. For the CDR3, the DNA is TGTGCCTGGAGTGACGGCCAGCTCTATGGCTACACCTTC. As protein: CAWSDGQLYGYTF.

The chain is built from TRBV5-1 and TRBJ1-4, with D perhaps TRBD1 (6 bases). Per the germline V gene, CDR1 is SGHRS and CDR2 is YFSETQ. The CDR3 consists of 17 residues. Trimming removed 2 bases from V and 0 bases from J, with 14 bases in between. The chain's CDR3 is CASSLTQGSATNEKLFF. DNA of the CDR3: TGCGCCAGCAGCTTAACCCAGGGGTCTGCAACTAATGAAAAACTGTTTTTT.

This chain connects TRBV4-2 to TRBJ1-3; D unresolved. The CDR3 is made up of 15 amino acids. V dropped 3 bases and J dropped 4 bases, with 13 bases sitting between them. Germline V gene lookup returns CDR1 LGHNA and CDR2 YNFKEQ. CDR3 bases: TGTGCCAGCAGCCAGAGATGGGAACCAGGAAACACCATATATTTT. This sequence encodes CASSQRWEPGNTIYF.

This rearrangement joins TRBV2 to TRBJ2-6; tentative D call: TRBD1 (5 bases). The CDR3 loop spans 14 amino acids. Germline V lookup: CDR1 SNHLY, CDR2 FYNNEI. CDR3 in amino acids: CASEGEPGANVLTF. In DNA, the CDR3 is TGTGCAAGCGAAGGGGAACCCGGGGCCAACGTCCTGACTTTC.

This sequence joins TRBV5-4 and TRBJ2-3; tentatively, D is TRBD2 (7 bases). The CDR3 covers 16 residues. CDR1 and CDR2 (germline): SGHNT, YYREEE (reference sequence). Trimming left V 1 base short and J 4 bases short, with 16 bases between. Here the CDR3 DNA reads TGTGCCAGCAGCTTGTTCGGCGGGGGCGGGCCAGATACGCAGTATTTT. It translates to CASSLFGGGGPDTQYF.

The chain joins TRBV7-2 to TRBJ2-3; the D is unclear. CDR1 and CDR2 from the germline V gene are SGHTA and FQGNSA. This CDR3 region has 15 residues. V lost 0 bases and J lost 0, with 7 bases in between. This CDR3 reads CASSLAARSTDTQYF. In nucleotides, the CDR3 is TGTGCCAGCAGCTTAGCTGCTAGAAGCACAGATACGCAGTATTTT.

V and J are TRBV6-5 and TRBJ1-2, with 11 bases identical to TRBD1. V lost 2 bases and J lost 3; bases outside the gene matches: 5. CDR3 length: 16 residues. Germline CDR1 MNHEY, CDR2 SVGAGI. CDR3 DNA sequence: TGTGCCAGCAGTTACCGGGGGACAGGGGGTTACTATGGCTACACCTTC. Its protein product is CASSYRGTGGYYGYTF.

With regard to this clone: Other nucleotide sequences in the sample specify the same CDR3. The chain joins TRBV7-9 to TRBJ1-1, with D tentatively TRBD1 (6 bases). Germline CDR1 is SEHNR and CDR2 is FQNEAQ (reference sequence). The CDR3 is made up of 13 amino acids. V lost 5 bases, J lost 4 bases, and 11 bases lay in between. The CDR3 DNA follows: TGTGCCAGCAGCGTACAGGGTGGCACTGAAGCTTTCTTT. Its protein product is CASSVQGGTEAFF.

This chain joins TRBV27 and TRBJ2-3, with 13 bases matching TRBD2. Germline V gives CDR1 MNHEY, CDR2 SMNVEV (reference sequence). V lost 5 bases, J lost 5 bases, and 10 bases stayed unmatched. The CDR3 length is 17 residues. This chain's CDR3 is CASSAAPGLAGLDTQYF. CDR3 nucleotides: TGTGCCAGCAGTGCGGCCCCGGGACTAGCGGGGCTAGATACGCAGTATTTT.

The J gene is TRBJ1-3, the V gene TRBV19, with TRBD1 as a possible D gene (5 bases). From germline, CDR1 is LNHDA and CDR2 SQIVND (reference sequence). The length of the CDR3 is 16 residues. Trimming left V 2 bases short and J 2 bases short, with 13 bases between. The CDR3 nucleotides are TGTGCCAGTAGTATACTCGGGACTACTGCTGGAAACACCATATATTTT. This encodes CASSILGTTAGNTIYF.

This chain joins TRBV2 and TRBJ1-1; 8 positions match TRBD1. From germline, CDR1 is SNHLY and CDR2 FYNNEI. The CDR3 loop spans 14 amino acids. V was clipped by 2 bases and J by 9 bases; unmatched bases: 8. The CDR3 spells CASSEKAGGGKAFF. CDR3 nucleotides: TGTGCCAGCAGTGAAAAGGCAGGGGGCGGGAAAGCTTTCTTT.

The CDR3 spells CASSRNRVIGEQYF. Written as DNA, the CDR3 is TGTGCCAGCAGCCGCAACAGGGTTATTGGCGAGCAGTACTTC. The V call is TRBV7-8, the J call TRBJ2-7; D is possibly TRBD1 (6 bases). With 5 bases removed from V and 6 bases from J, the gap between germline ends came to 17 bases. Looked up from germline, CDR1 is SGHVS and CDR2 is FQNEAQ. This CDR3 spans 14 amino acids. Drawing the rest from reference TRBV7-8 and TRBJ2-7, the complete variable domain is GAGVSQSPRYKVAKRGQDVALRCDPISGHVSLFWYQQALGQGPEFLTYFQNEAQLDKSGLPSDRFFAERPEGSVSTLKIQRTQQEDSAVYLCASSRNRVIGEQYFGPGTRLTVT.

This clone was counted between two and nine times. Sequence at one end of the junction differs from germline and may be a read error. The V call is TRBV7-7, the J call TRBJ2-2; TRBD1 agrees at 9 bases. The V gene's germline CDR1 is SSHAT and CDR2 FNYEAQ (reference sequence). The CDR3 is 14 residues long. CDR3 coding DNA: TGTGCTAGCAGCTTCGGGACAGGGAGCGGGGAGCTGTTTTTT. Its protein is CASSFGTGSGELFF.

The J gene is TRBJ2-1, the V gene TRBV5-4, with D tentatively TRBD1 (6 bases). From germline, CDR1 is SGHNT and CDR2 YYREEE (reference sequence). The germline V and J ends were trimmed by 1 base and 6 bases, with 20 bases remaining between them. The CDR3 totals 17 residues. CDR3 loop: CASSLSLGTRVGNEQFF. As DNA, the CDR3 is TGTGCCAGCAGCTTGAGTCTCGGGACAAGGGTAGGCAATGAGCAGTTCTTC.